This note documents a single T cell receptor (beta chain) sequence. This clone appeared a few times. Its cognate antigen has yet to be identified. Base quality data are lacking; no much larger clone is found one base away. The germline V gene (reference sequence) sets CDR1 to SEHNR and CDR2 to FQNEAQ. The germline ends are 13 bases apart after V is trimmed by 1 base and J by 9 bases. Its CDR3 holds 14 amino acids, cysteine through phenylalanine. The entry retains the CDR3 DNA only, 42 bases that are in frame from base 1. Single viable CD3+CD4+CD8-CD45RO+ cells were sorted as memory CD4+ T cells on a FACSAria II. CMV serostatus was assessed using a Roche Elecsys assay, by which serum IgG against CMV pp150, pp28, p38 and p52 was detected. After the samples were thawed, total CD4+ T cells were enriched through positive selection using CD4 magnetic microbeads. The samples came from a different study that was designed specifically to examine the CD4+ T cell memory repertoire. Peripheral blood mononuclear cells were isolated and cryopreserved according to standard operating procedures, and serum was kept at -80 degrees C. The staining relied on CD3-PerCP (BW264/56), CD4-APC (RPA-T4), CD45RO-PE (UCHT1) and CD8-Pacific Orange (3B5) antibodies, and Sytox blue was used to exclude non-viable cells.

Genomic DNA was extracted from sorted cells with the Quick-DNA Microprep Kit. Amplification of TCRbeta DNA was done with the immunoSEQ hsTCRbeta kit, following the protocol from the manufacturer. TCRbeta libraries were sequenced on an Illumina MiSeq instrument. The original pipeline was this. After out-of-frame sequences were removed, 2 million to 2.5 million distinct TCRbeta sequences remained, averaging around 67,000 per individual. Each individual was scored by the count of fewer than 200 previously reported CMV-associated TCRbeta sequences and the total productive distinct TCRbeta count. A beta-binomial model was reimplemented in Python, and random forests from scikit-learn, run with default parameters, were trained on data from the US cohort. Classifier performance on the Belgian cohort was reported as the median AUC with percentile confidence intervals calculated over 10,000 bootstrap iterations. Not all clones reach the TCRdb copy of this immuneACCESS table, which keeps in-frame sequences only. Checked studies attribute under half of the gap to unresolved V genes and leave the rest unexplained. The V and J calls and the clone size are those of that table, but D and trimming were determined from the DNA. For this sample there are almost 55,000 clones; roughly four fifths appear just once. The ten largest clones add up to roughly 1.7% of the sample.

This entry is derived from a study of memory CD4+ T cells and cytomegalovirus serostatus (dated by TCRdb to the late 2010s). In terms of the full investigation: A total of some 33 healthy Belgian adults, of whom 9 were CMV seropositive and roughly 25 were CMV seronegative, were included in the cohort. The study sequenced CD4+ memory TCRbeta repertoires of a Belgian cohort with known cytomegalovirus serostatus to replicate a published TCR-based CMV serostatus classifier. What the study reported, not specific to this receptor: Only CD4+CD45RO+ memory cells were sequenced, unlike the original study, which covered naive and memory CD4+ and CD8+ populations. On the Belgian cohort, the classifier based on the original framework reached a median bootstrapped AUC of roughly 0.94, with a 95% CI of 0.76-1.00. CMV serostatus prediction reached a median bootstrapped AUC of roughly 0.96 with the original framework and 0.85 to 0.91 with a US-trained random forest. The results were interpreted as suggesting that the CMV-associated TCR signature is mostly present in the CD4+ memory repertoire. Among the 150 or so previously reported CMV-associated TCRbeta sequences, over 65 showed up in the CD4+ memory repertoires, with each one found in between one and five individuals.

The receptor comes from an adult in good health and CMV-seronegative. Source material: memory CD4+ T cells from blood. Recombination linked TRBV7-9 to TRBJ2-1; the D gene is perhaps TRBD1, from 5 matching bases. The nucleotide sequence is given as TGTGCCAGCAGCTTAGTACAGGTGAGGAGTGAGCAGTTCTTC. This yields the protein CASSLVQVRSEQFF.